The 5 T cell receptor beta chains listed next were all sequenced from one sample in a study of early T cells in non-severe SARS-CoV-2 infection. TCRdb re-called the 5' RACE reads with MiXCR, one entry per CDR3 protein. The data contain 40,000 to 60,000 distinct CDR3 sequences, around 6.5% of them seen just once; the ten biggest clones take up roughly 6.9%. Sequenced here: whole blood, sampled at baseline. The receptors derive from an adult who was a healthcare worker with PCR-confirmed SARS-CoV-2 infection or an uninfected control (not recorded which).

This clonotype has more than one count but fewer than ten. The rearrangement joins TRBV20-1 to TRBJ2-1; 7 bases are a match to TRBD1. The CDR3 sequence is 12 residues long. With 5 bases clipped from V and 8 bases from J, the junction kept 6 bases outside the gene matches. Looked up from germline, CDR1 is DFQATT and CDR2 is SNEGSKA (reference sequence). DNA of the CDR3: TGCAGTGCTTTCAGACAGGGCTATGAGCAGTTCTTC. Protein: CSAFRQGYEQFF.

This clonotype was counted ten times or more. The gene calls are TRBV5-1 and TRBJ2-1; possibly TRBD2 for D (5 bases). The CDR3 is made up of 15 amino acids. With 1 base removed from V and 3 bases from J, the gap between germline ends came to 11 bases. Germline values: CDR1 SGHRS, CDR2 YFSETQ. The chain's CDR3 is CASSLSSGYYNEQFF. CDR3 DNA: TGCGCCAGCAGCTTGTCGAGCGGTTACTACAATGAGCAGTTCTTC.

This clonotype has more than one count but fewer than ten. The chain employs TRBV24-1 and TRBJ1-4; tentative D call: TRBD1 (5 bases). The CDR3 has 14 amino acids. Germline V gives CDR1 KGHDR, CDR2 SFDVKD. Deletions cut 6 bases from V and 7 bases from J, with 14 bases between. CDR3 in amino acids: CATSQGPVPEKLFF. For the CDR3, the DNA is TGTGCCACCAGTCAGGGACCGGTACCTGAAAAACTGTTTTTT.

Note on this clonotype: Possible read error: a much larger clone is one base away. No conserved phenylalanine or tryptophan ends this CDR3, so it is likely a read error. The chain couples TRBV20-1 to TRBJ2-5, with no clear D. Germline assignment: CDR1 DFQATT and CDR2 SNEGSKA (reference sequence). Trimming left V 1 base short and J 0 bases short, with 12 bases between. The CDR3 is made up of 15 amino acids. The CDR3 loop reads CSARGWVYHQETQYL. CDR3 nucleotides: TGCAGTGCTAGAGGCTGGGTCTACCACCAAGAGACCCAGTACCTC.

The CDR3 protein is CASSQQRTEAFF. Written as DNA, the CDR3 is TGTGCCAGCAGCCAGCAAAGGACTGAAGCTTTCTTT. The J gene is TRBJ1-1, the V gene TRBV5-6; D gene ambiguous. This CDR3 comprises 12 residues. Germline CDR1 is SGHDT and CDR2 is YYEEEE. The ends were cut back, 4 bases at V and 5 bases at J, with 9 bases in the middle.